These 21 T cell receptor beta chains share one sample of origin, sequenced in a study of cytomegalovirus exposure and HLA in healthy donors. TCRdb's table, derived via immunoSEQ multiplex PCR, lists solely in-frame clones and lacks some. The sample consists of around 45,000 clones, 80% to 95% of them appearing once. The sequenced sample was PBMCs. Receptors originate from a man between 18 and 29 years old in good health and CMV-seronegative.

The J gene is TRBJ1-2, the V gene TRBV27; TRBD1 matches 7 bases. This CDR3 has 16 amino acids. The trim removed 6 bases at V and 0 bases at J, leaving 10 bases unmatched. Germline V gives CDR1 MNHEY, CDR2 SMNVEV (reference sequence). CDR3 residues: CASRPQRGPANYGYTF. CDR3 nucleotides: TGTGCCAGCAGACCTCAAAGGGGGCCAGCTAACTATGGCTACACCTTC.

A remark on this clone: An end of the junction does not agree with germline; a read error may underlie this. This rearrangement joins TRBV7-7 to TRBJ2-3, with 9 bases aligning to TRBD1. The CDR3 spans 15 residues. The germline gives CDR1 SSHAT, CDR2 FNYEAQ (reference sequence). CDR3 loop: CASSQGQGGTDTQYF. The CDR3 region has the DNA TGTGCTAGCAGCCAGGGACAGGGTGGGACAGATACGCAGTATTTT.

The chain couples TRBV5-5 to TRBJ1-1; 7 positions agree with TRBD1. The CDR3 covers 14 residues. After removal of 2 bases from V and 3 bases from J, the junction contained 4 bases not matched to a gene. Germline-derived CDR1 and CDR2 are SGHKS and YYEKEE (reference sequence). For the CDR3, the DNA is TGTGCCAGCAGCTTTTACAGGGGTGACACTGAAGCTTTCTTT. This codes for CASSFYRGDTEAFF.

CDR3 sequence: CSVRGTGTNTEAFF. In DNA, the CDR3 is TGCAGCGTACGGGGGACGGGAACGAACACTGAAGCTTTCTTT. J is TRBJ1-1 and V is TRBV29-1, with D perhaps matching TRBD1 (5 bases). Germline V gene lookup returns CDR1 SQVTM and CDR2 ANQGSEA. This CDR3 is built from 14 residues. V was clipped by 6 bases and J by 1 base, with 15 bases between them.

This chain joins TRBV19 and TRBJ1-6; possible D gene TRBD1, 6 bases. CDR1 is LNHDA and CDR2 is SQIVND in the germline V gene (reference sequence). The V end was cut by 3 bases, the J end by 5 bases, with 17 bases between. The CDR3 loop spans 17 amino acids. The CDR3 sequence: CASSIKSVGQHNSPLHF. In DNA, the CDR3 is TGTGCCAGTAGTATTAAGTCGGTCGGACAGCATAATTCACCCCTCCACTTT.

This clone appeared a few times. The chain links TRBV5-5 to TRBJ1-6; D is ambiguous. CDR1 and CDR2 (germline): SGHKS, YYEKEE (reference sequence). The length of the CDR3 is 15 residues. V lost 2 bases and J 3 bases, leaving 9 bases between the germline ends. CDR3 in DNA: TGTGCCAGCAGCTTTACGGGAGACTATAATTCACCCCTCCACTTT. Translation: CASSFTGDYNSPLHF. The whole variable domain, remainder taken from reference TRBV5-5 and TRBJ1-6, is DAGVTQSPTHLIKTRGQQVTLRCSPISGHKSVSWYQQVLGQGPQFIFQYYEKEERGRGNFPDRFSARQFPNYSSELNVNALLLGDSALYLCASSFTGDYNSPLHFGNGTRLTVT.

The V call is TRBV6-6, the J call TRBJ2-3, with unresolved D. The CDR3 runs to 14 residues. Trimming removed 2 bases at V and 1 base at J, with 7 bases between. In germline, CDR1 is MNHNY, CDR2 SVGAGI (reference sequence). CDR3 sequence: CASSYSEGTDTQYF. The CDR3 nucleotides are TGTGCCAGCAGTTACAGTGAGGGCACAGATACGCAGTATTTT.

This clone has just one count. V gene TRBV27 combines with J gene TRBJ2-3; the D is unclear. V was pared by 5 bases and J by 2 bases, with 11 bases between. Germline-derived CDR1 and CDR2 are MNHEY and SMNVEV (reference sequence). The CDR3 spans 14 residues. The CDR3 spells CASSPMSNTDTQYF. The CDR3 DNA follows: TGTGCCAGCAGTCCTATGTCTAACACAGATACGCAGTATTTT.

The V and J genes are TRBV5-1 and TRBJ2-5; D is undetermined. This CDR3 spans 13 amino acids. Trimming stripped 1 base from V and 3 bases from J, with 7 bases between. CDR1 and CDR2 from the germline V gene are SGHRS and YFSETQ. The CDR3 coding sequence is TGCGCCAGCAGCTTGCAAACGGAAGAGACCCAGTACTTC. As protein: CASSLQTEETQYF.

The chain joins TRBV19 to TRBJ1-5; D unclear. Germline loops: CDR1 LNHDA, CDR2 SQIVND (reference sequence). The CDR3 contains 16 residues. Trimming took 3 bases from V and 0 from J, leaving 12 bases between them. For the CDR3, the DNA is TGTGCCAGTAGTATTGGGAGGACCTATAGCAATCAGCCCCAGCATTTT. Translated: CASSIGRTYSNQPQHF.

With regard to this clone: A read error may produce the germline difference seen at one junction end. V and J are TRBV5-6 and TRBJ2-1; D gene unclear. CDR3 length: 11 residues. CDR1 is SGHDT, CDR2 YYEEEE, per germline. CDR3 nucleotide sequence: TGTGCCAGCAGCTTGGAAGCGTTGCTGGTCTTC. Translation gives CASSLEALLVF.

CDR3 nucleotide sequence: TGCAGCGTTCTTGGGACAGGACTCGCCTACAATGAGCAGTTCTTC. Residues: CSVLGTGLAYNEQFF. The J gene is TRBJ2-1, the V gene TRBV29-1, with TRBD1 matching over 8 bases. The junction had 8 bases not matched to a gene; V was cut back by 5 bases and J by 2 bases. CDR3 size: 15 residues. Germline CDR1 is SQVTM and CDR2 is ANQGSEA.

This clone has only one observation. The gene calls are TRBV27 and TRBJ2-1; 7 nucleotides agree with TRBD2. Germline trimming cut 2 bases from V and 5 bases from J; bases unmatched to any gene: 9. The CDR3 covers 16 residues. The germline V gene encodes CDR1 MNHEY and CDR2 SMNVEV (reference sequence). CDR3 amino acids: CASSLRRTSVHNEQFF. CDR3 DNA: TGTGCCAGCAGTTTACGTCGGACTAGTGTGCACAATGAGCAGTTCTTC.

The chain recombines TRBV7-2 with TRBJ2-1; D might be TRBD2 (5 bases). V shed 2 bases and J shed 0 bases, with 8 bases lying between them. The CDR3 covers 15 residues. In germline, CDR1 is SGHTA, CDR2 FQGNSA. The DNA of the CDR3 is TGTGCCAGCAGCTTAATGAGCGGCTCCTACAATGAGCAGTTCTTC. It encodes CASSLMSGSYNEQFF. The full variable domain, its missing parts supplied by reference TRBV7-2 and TRBJ2-1, is GAGVSQSPSNKVTEKGKDVELRCDPISGHTALYWYRQSLGQGLEFLIYFQGNSAPDKSGLPSDRFSAERTGGSVSTLTIQRTQQEDSAVYLCASSLMSGSYNEQFFGPGTRLTVL.

The chain links TRBV7-2 to TRBJ1-3; a weak D match, TRBD1 (5 bases). V shed 5 bases and J shed 0 bases, with 17 bases lying between them. Per germline, CDR1 SGHTA and CDR2 FQGNSA. The CDR3 is 17 residues long. The CDR3 is CASSPRGPGRSGNTIYF. DNA for the CDR3: TGTGCCAGCAGCCCTAGGGGCCCAGGGCGCTCTGGAAACACCATATATTTT.

The V gene is TRBV6-1, the J gene TRBJ2-1; possibly TRBD2 for D (6 bases). The CDR3 has 15 amino acids. V lost 3 bases, J lost 7 bases, and 16 bases lay in between. The germline CDR1 and CDR2 sequences are MNHNS and SASEGT. This CDR3 is CASSDVRGTRNEQFF. The CDR3 nucleotides read TGTGCCAGCAGTGATGTCCGGGGGACGAGAAATGAGCAGTTCTTC.

The chain uses TRBV4-3 and TRBJ2-6; possibly TRBD2 for D (7 bases). The CDR3 loop spans 15 amino acids. Looked up from germline, CDR1 is LGHNA and CDR2 is YSLEER. The V and J ends lost 4 bases and 12 bases respectively, with 19 bases between them. In nucleotides, the CDR3 is TGCGCCAGCAGCCTCGGGGGGCCGCCCGCAGGCGTCCTGACTTTC. Amino acids: CASSLGGPPAGVLTF.

The chain combines TRBV28 with TRBJ2-2; 13 positions match TRBD2. Germline-derived CDR1 and CDR2 are MDHEN and SYDVKM. This CDR3 contains 17 residues. Trimming at V came to 5 bases and at J to 4 bases, leaving 7 bases not matched to a gene. The DNA for the CDR3 is TGTGCCAGCAGTGGGACTAGCGGGAATGTCGGCACCGGGGAGCTGTTTTTT. The encoded protein is CASSGTSGNVGTGELFF. The variable domain in full, with the rest retrieved from reference TRBV28 and TRBJ2-2, is DVKVTQSSRYLVKRTGEKVFLECVQDMDHENMFWYRQDPGLGLRLIYFSYDVKMKEKGDIPEGYSVSREKKERFSLILESASTNQTSMYLCASSGTSGNVGTGELFFGEGSRLTVL.

This clone came up once. V is TRBV4-1 and J is TRBJ2-7; TRBD2 aligns across 13 bases. With V trimmed by 4 bases and J by 6 bases, 6 bases remained unmatched. From germline, CDR1 is MGHRA and CDR2 YSYEKL. There are 15 residues in the CDR3. The chain's CDR3 is CASSRTSGRSREQYF. DNA of the CDR3: TGCGCCAGCAGCCGGACTAGCGGGAGATCCCGCGAGCAGTACTTC.

The V gene is TRBV5-1, the J gene TRBJ2-4, with D possibly matching TRBD2 (6 bases). The V and J ends lost 2 bases and 8 bases respectively, with 20 bases between them. CDR3 length: 16 amino acids. CDR1 is SGHRS and CDR2 is YFSETQ in the germline V gene. CDR3 sequence reads: CASSFEVGREQDIQYF. The CDR3 DNA reads as TGCGCCAGCAGCTTCGAGGTCGGCCGGGAGCAGGACATTCAGTACTTC.

The chain links TRBV6-5 to TRBJ1-4; 7 nucleotides agree with TRBD1. The V gene end was trimmed by 8 bases and the J gene end by 3 bases; junction bases not matched to a gene: 6. Germline lookup yields CDR1 MNHEY and CDR2 SVGAGI. This CDR3 is built from 14 residues. CDR3 region: CASHRQGPNEKLFF. The CDR3 coding sequence is TGTGCCAGCCACCGACAGGGTCCTAATGAAAAACTGTTTTTT.